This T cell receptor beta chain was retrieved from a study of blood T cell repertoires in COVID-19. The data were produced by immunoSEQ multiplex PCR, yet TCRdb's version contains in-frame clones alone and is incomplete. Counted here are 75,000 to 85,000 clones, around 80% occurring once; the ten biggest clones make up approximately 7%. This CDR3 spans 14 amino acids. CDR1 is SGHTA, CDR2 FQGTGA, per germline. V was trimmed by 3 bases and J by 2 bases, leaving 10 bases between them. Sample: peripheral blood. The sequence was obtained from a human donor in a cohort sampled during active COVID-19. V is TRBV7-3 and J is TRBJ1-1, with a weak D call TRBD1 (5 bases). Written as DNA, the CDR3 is TGTGCCAGCAGCTTCGGGCAGGGAAACACTGAAGCTTTCTTT. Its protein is CASSFGQGNTEAFF.